Described below is a single T cell receptor (beta chain) sequence and its context. What it binds is unknown. Trimming took 6 bases from V and 7 from J, leaving 16 bases between them. CDR3 length: 13 amino acids. Germline V gene lookup returns CDR1 MNHEY and CDR2 SMNVEV (reference sequence). The sample comes from a study of CD4+ T cells in melanoma. Study-wide results and limits: A reported correlation linked neoantigen-specific CD4+ T cells to CD8+, macrophage and B cell function. Reportedly, melanoma neoantigen-specific CD4+ T cells showed varied differentiation states.

The protocol was immunoSEQ multiplex PCR, while the TCRdb copy is restricted to in-frame clones and leaves out a portion. Found here are some 10,000 clones, 65% to 75% of them singletons; the top ten hold 10% to 15%. The gene calls are TRBV27 and TRBJ2-7, with unresolved D. The origin of this receptor is a human donor with melanoma. The specimen was cells from a culture (not recorded whether cultured in vitro). Here the CDR3 reads CASRHPLSGEQYF. The CDR3 nucleotides are TGTGCCAGCAGACACCCCCTCTCTGGGGAGCAGTACTTC.